This T cell receptor (beta chain) originates from a study of shared clonotypes between healthy human individuals (dated by TCRdb to about 2020). About the full investigation: A couple of women and a few men aged 18 to 49 years were included in the cohort. For each donor, CD4 naive and CD4 memory were each given three plates, CD8 naive was given two plates, and CD8 memory was given one plate. Blood TCR repertoires of four to six healthy adults were deeply sequenced to estimate repertoire size and the extent of clonotype sharing between individuals. Libraries were prepared and TCR repertoires were sequenced by different laboratories using diverse techniques, in order to increase sequencing depth and limit assay-specific biases. Between about 0.94 and 10 billion PBMCs per donor were obtained by leukapheresis.

Using the deep immunoSEQ assay, TCR CDR3 regions were amplified from genomic DNA by multiplex PCR. For each cell subset, the extracted genomic DNA was distributed evenly across all wells of several immunoSEQ 96-well plates, and each plate served as one replicate. Each replicate PCR for sorted subsets received roughly 200 ng genomic DNA, equal to roughly 29,000 T cell genomes. The purified libraries were quantified using a Qubit 3.0 fluorometer, sized with a Bioanalyzer 2100, and then quantified again using the KAPA Library Quantification kit. Every immunoSEQ 96-well plate was sequenced on a dedicated single-read 150-cycle Illumina NextSeq 550 flow cell. The authors' pipeline ran thus. Because only junctional sequences without quality scores were contained in the immunoSEQ output, filtering matching that applied to full-length reads could not be performed. To assign V/J genes and CDR3, sequences were annotated using PyIR, a Python wrapper for IgBLAST v1.9, with IMGT germline references. Reads with weak V/J assignments (E-value above 1e-6), missing CDR3, stop codons, out-of-frame junctions, or ambiguous translated residues were removed. V3J clonotypes were defined as sequences sharing an identical inferred V gene, J gene, and CDR3 amino acid sequence. Percentage overlap between repertoires was calculated by dividing the number of shared unique clonotypes by the size of the smaller repertoire. RTK rarefaction, the Chao1 estimator, and Recon v2.1 estimates of unobserved clonotypes were used to assess repertoire richness. Generation probabilities were computed with OLGA for all TCRbeta clonotypes obtained by the gDNA method from a few donors. In its TCRdb copy, this immuneACCESS table keeps in-frame sequences only and misses some clones. Where compared with another copy, unresolved V genes explain less than half of these, and the others have no known cause. The D gene and trimming were derived from the DNA, and the V and J assignments and clone size from that table. The sample yields over a million clones; roughly 95% were counted once. The top ten hold approximately 1.1% of the sample.

Beyond this particular receptor, the publication reports: Because the study included only a small number of donors, the genetic and exposure-history diversity represented was limited. Estimated clonotype richness was generally larger for naive than for memory subsets. Higher generation probabilities were observed for clonotypes shared by all four sorted-subset donors than for non-shared clonotypes. Sharing across a few donors was observed for about 5% of naive CD4, 3% to 4% of naive CD8, 2% to 2.5% of memory CD4, and roughly 0.4% of memory CD8 clonotypes. Pairwise subsampling indicated that sequencing depth was expected to affect the degree of clonotype sharing among donors. Sampling was limited to blood, and TCR repertoires in tissue likely differ from TCR repertoires in blood. Incomplete sequencing was indicated by rarefaction of sorted-subset datasets, despite the large sequencing depth.

With respect to this clone: It has no known antigen specificity. Nothing much larger sits one base from this clone, and base qualities are not available.

V drops 2 bases and J drops 0 bases, leaving 27 bases in between. The CDR3, from cysteine to phenylalanine, totals 21 residues. Kept here is only the CDR3 DNA, which spans 63 bases and is read in frame from base 1. The germline V gene (reference sequence) gives CDR1 as MNHEY and CDR2 as SMNVEV. Donors were healthy HIV-negative adults with no recently reported acute infections or vaccinations. Every donor was a Caucasian adult living in Nashville, Tennessee, USA. CD4+ T cells were enriched by magnetic negative selection, after which naive cells were positively selected on CD45RA and the negative fraction was taken as the memory subset. After blood collection by leukapheresis, PBMCs were isolated using Ficoll-Histopaque density gradient centrifugation and then cryopreserved in the vapor phase of liquid nitrogen. Analytical flow cytometry was used to check the purity and quantity of each magnetically sorted T cell population. Genomic DNA was isolated from every sorted fraction and measured by UV absorbance on a Nanodrop 2000c.

The rearranged chain carries TRBV27 and TRBJ2-3, with the D gene not confidently named. The sample consisted of naive CD4+ T cells sorted from blood. Explained via the paper, the cell subset or site label denotes: CD45RA+ positively selected. This sequence originates from a man in his thirties or forties in good health. The DNA sequence is given as TGTGCCAGCAGTTTAAATACCCTAGTAGGACGAAGCTCACGAAGCACAGATACGCAGTATTTT. The translation is CASSLNTLVGRSSRSTDTQYF.